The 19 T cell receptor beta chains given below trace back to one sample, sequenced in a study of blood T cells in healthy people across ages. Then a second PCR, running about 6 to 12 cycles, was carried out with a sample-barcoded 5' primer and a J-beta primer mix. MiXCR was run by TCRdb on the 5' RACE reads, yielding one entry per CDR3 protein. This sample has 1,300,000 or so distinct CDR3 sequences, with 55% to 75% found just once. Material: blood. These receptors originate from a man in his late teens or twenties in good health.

The CDR3 sequence is CSAILRQGGNQPQHF. The CDR3 region has the DNA TGCAGTGCTATCCTCCGACAGGGCGGCAATCAGCCCCAGCATTTT. The V gene is TRBV20-1, the J gene TRBJ1-5; 7 nucleotides line up with TRBD1. The J segment lost 2 bases and the V segment lost 4 bases, leaving 8 bases of the junction unmatched. Germline V gene lookup returns CDR1 DFQATT and CDR2 SNEGSKA (reference sequence). The CDR3 is made up of 15 amino acids.

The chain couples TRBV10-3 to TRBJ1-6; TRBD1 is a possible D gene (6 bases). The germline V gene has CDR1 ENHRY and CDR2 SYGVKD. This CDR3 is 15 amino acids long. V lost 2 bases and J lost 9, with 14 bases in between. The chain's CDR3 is CAISERGDTTSPLHF. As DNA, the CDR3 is TGTGCCATCAGTGAGCGTGGGGACACTACTTCACCCCTCCACTTT.

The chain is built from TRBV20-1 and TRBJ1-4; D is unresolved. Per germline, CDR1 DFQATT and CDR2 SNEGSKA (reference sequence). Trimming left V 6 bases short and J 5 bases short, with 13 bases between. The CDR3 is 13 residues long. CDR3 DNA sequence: TGCAGTGCCCTTGGCAGCCGCAATGAAAAACTGTTTTTT. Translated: CSALGSRNEKLFF.

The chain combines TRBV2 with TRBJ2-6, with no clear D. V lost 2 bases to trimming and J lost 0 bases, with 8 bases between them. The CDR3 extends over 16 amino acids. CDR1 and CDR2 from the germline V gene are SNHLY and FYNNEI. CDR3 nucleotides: TGTGCCAGCAGTGAAAGGCAGCACTCTGGGGCCAACGTCCTGACTTTC. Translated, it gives CASSERQHSGANVLTF.

CDR3 DNA sequence: TGCAGCGTCGGGGACAGGAGACGCACAGATACGCAGTATTTT. This translates into CSVGDRRRTDTQYF. The V call is TRBV29-1, the J call TRBJ2-3; 8 positions match TRBD1. The CDR3 is made up of 14 amino acids. Germline CDR1 is SQVTM and CDR2 is ANQGSEA. V was clipped by 6 bases and J by 1 base; unmatched bases: 6.

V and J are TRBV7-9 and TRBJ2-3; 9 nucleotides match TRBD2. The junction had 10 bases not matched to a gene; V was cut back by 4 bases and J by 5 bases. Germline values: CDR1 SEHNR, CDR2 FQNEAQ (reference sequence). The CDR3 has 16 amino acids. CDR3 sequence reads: CASSYRIKREEDTQYF. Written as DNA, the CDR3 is TGTGCCAGCAGCTACCGAATAAAGCGGGAGGAAGATACGCAGTATTTT.

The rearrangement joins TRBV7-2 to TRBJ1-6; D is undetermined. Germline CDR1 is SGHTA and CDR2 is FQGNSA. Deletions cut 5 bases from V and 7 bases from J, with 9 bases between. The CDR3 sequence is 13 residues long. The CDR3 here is CASSPYKNSPLHF. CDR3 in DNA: TGTGCCAGCAGCCCCTACAAGAATTCACCCCTCCACTTT.

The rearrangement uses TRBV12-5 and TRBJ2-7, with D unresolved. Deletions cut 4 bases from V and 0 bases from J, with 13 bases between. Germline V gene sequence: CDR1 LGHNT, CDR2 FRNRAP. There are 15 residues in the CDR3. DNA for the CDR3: TGTGCTAGTGGTTATCCCGAGACGGTCTCCTACGAGCAGTACTTC. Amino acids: CASGYPETVSYEQYF.

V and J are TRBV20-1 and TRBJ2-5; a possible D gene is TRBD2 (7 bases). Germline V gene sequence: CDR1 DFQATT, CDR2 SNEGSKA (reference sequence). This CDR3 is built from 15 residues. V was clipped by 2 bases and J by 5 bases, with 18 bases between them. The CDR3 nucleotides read TGCAGTGCTAGACCCCTCGGACTAGGGGGTGAGACCCAGTACTTC. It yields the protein CSARPLGLGGETQYF.

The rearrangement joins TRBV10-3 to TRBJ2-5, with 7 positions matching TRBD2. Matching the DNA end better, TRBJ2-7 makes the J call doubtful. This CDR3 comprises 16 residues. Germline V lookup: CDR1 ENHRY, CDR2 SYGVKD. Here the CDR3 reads CAISDVGRGSSYEQYF. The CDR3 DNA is TGTGCCATCAGTGACGTGGGGCGCGGGAGTAGCTACGAGCAGTACTTC.

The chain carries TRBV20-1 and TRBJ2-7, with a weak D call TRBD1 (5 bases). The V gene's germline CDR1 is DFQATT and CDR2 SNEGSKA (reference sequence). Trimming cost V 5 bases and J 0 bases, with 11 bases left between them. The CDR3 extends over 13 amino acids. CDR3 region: CSAPLDNSYEQYF. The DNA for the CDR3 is TGCAGTGCTCCCCTGGACAACTCCTACGAGCAGTACTTC.

This CDR3 is CASRPGSGTLNQPQHF. CDR3 DNA sequence: TGTGCCAGCAGGCCTGGGTCCGGGACGCTGAATCAGCCCCAGCATTTT. V usage is TRBV6-5 and J usage is TRBJ1-5, with a tentative D call TRBD1 (5 bases). The CDR3 has 16 residues. Germline assignment: CDR1 MNHEY and CDR2 SVGAGI. The V end lost 6 bases, the J end lost 4 bases, and 19 bases lay between the germline ends.

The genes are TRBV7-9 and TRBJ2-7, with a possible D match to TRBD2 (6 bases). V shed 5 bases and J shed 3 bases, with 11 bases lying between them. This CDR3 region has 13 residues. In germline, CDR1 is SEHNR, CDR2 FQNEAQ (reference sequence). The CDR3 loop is CASSATGVYEQYF. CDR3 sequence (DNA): TGTGCCAGCAGCGCTACGGGGGTCTACGAGCAGTACTTC.

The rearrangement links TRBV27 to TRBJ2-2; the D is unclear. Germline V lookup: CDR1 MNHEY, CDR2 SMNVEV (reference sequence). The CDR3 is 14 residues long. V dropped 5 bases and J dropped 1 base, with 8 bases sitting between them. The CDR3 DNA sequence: TGTGCCAGCAGTCTGTCAGTGAACACCGGGGAGCTGTTTTTT. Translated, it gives CASSLSVNTGELFF.

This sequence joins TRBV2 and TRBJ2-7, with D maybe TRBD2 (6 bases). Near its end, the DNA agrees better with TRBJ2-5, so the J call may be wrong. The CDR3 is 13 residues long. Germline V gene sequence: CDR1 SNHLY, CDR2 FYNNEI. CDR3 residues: CANQRASEETQYF. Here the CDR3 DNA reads TGTGCCAACCAGCGGGCTAGCGAGGAGACCCAGTACTTC.

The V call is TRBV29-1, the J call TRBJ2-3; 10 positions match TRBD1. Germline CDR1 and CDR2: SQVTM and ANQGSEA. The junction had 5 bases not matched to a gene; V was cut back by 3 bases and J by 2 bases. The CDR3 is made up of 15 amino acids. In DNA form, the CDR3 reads TGCAGCGTTGACCGGGACAGGGGAGACACAGATACGCAGTATTTT. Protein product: CSVDRDRGDTDTQYF.

The CDR3 DNA reads as TGTGCCAGCAGCCAGATTCCCGGGACAGGTAACTACGAGCAGTACTTC. This translates into CASSQIPGTGNYEQYF. This chain connects TRBV3-1 to TRBJ2-5; 8 bases fit TRBD1. The J call may be wrong; the DNA end is better matched by TRBJ2-7. Germline V CDR1 and CDR2: LGHDT, YNNKEL (reference sequence). The CDR3 consists of 16 residues.

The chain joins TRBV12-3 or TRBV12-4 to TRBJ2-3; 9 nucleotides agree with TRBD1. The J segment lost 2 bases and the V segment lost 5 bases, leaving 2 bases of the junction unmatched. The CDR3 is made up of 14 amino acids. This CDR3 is CASSGTGPTDTQYF. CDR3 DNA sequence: TGTGCCAGCAGTGGGACAGGGCCCACAGATACGCAGTATTTT.

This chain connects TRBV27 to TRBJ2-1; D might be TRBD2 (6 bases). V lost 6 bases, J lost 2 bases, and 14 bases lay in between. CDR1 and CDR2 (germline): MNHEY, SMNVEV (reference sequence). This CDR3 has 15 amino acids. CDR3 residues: CASRKSRGTYNEQFF. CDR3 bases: TGTGCCAGCAGGAAATCCCGGGGGACCTACAATGAGCAGTTCTTC.